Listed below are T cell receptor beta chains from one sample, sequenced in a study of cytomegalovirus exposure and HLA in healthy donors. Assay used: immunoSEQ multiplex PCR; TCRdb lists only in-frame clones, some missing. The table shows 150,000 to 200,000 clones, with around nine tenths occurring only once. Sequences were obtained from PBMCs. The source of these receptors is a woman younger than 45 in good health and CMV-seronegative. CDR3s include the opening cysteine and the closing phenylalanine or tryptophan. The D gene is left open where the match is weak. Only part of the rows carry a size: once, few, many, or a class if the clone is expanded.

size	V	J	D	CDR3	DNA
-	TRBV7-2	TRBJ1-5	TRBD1	CASSLSGTGGSNQPQHF	TGTGCCAGCAGCCTGTCCGGGACAGGGGGCAGTAATCAGCCCCAGCATTTT
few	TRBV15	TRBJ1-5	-	CATSTTGNNQPQHF	TGTGCCACCAGCACTACAGGGAACAATCAGCCCCAGCATTTT
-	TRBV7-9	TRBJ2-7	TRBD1	CASSLGVETGIYEQYF	TGTGCCAGCAGCTTAGGGGTTGAGACAGGGATCTACGAGCAGTACTTC
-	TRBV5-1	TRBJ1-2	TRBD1	CASSPDRSRGYTF	TGCGCCAGCAGTCCGGACAGGAGCCGCGGCTACACCTTC
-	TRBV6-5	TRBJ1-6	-	CASSPMGHQSPLHF	TGTGCCAGCAGTCCTATGGGACACCAATCACCCCTCCACTTT
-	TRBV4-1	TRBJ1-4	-	CASSLRGGDEKLFF	TGCGCCAGCAGTCTCAGGGGTGGCGATGAAAAACTGTTTTTT
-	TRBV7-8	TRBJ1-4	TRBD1	CASSKMGQGDEKLFF	TGTGCCAGCAGCAAAATGGGACAGGGGGACGAAAAACTGTTTTTT
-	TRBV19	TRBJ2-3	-	CASSTLPPGVTDTQYF	TGTGCCAGTAGTACCCTCCCTCCCGGGGTCACAGATACGCAGTATTTT
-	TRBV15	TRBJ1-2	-	CATSNAGGAQTSYGYTF	TGTGCCACCAGCAATGCAGGAGGGGCCCAAACTTCTTATGGCTACACCTTC
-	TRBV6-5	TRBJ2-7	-	CASSFGRTRDEQYF	TGTGCCAGCAGTTTTGGACGGACGAGGGACGAGCAGTACTTC
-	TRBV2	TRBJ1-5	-	CASSVGSREDQPQHF	TGTGCCAGCAGTGTAGGGTCCAGGGAGGATCAGCCCCAGCATTTT
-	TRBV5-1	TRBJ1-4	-	CASRRSGDEKLFF	TGCGCCAGCAGAAGGTCCGGGGATGAAAAACTGTTTTTT
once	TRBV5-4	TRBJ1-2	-	CASSQSSGVAYGYTF	TGTGCCAGCAGCCAATCCTCGGGGGTCGCCTATGGCTACACCTTC
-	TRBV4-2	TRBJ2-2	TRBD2	CASSQFGGAGTGELFF	TGTGCCAGCAGCCAGTTCGGGGGGGCTGGCACCGGGGAGCTGTTTTTT
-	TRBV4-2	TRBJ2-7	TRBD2	CASSRHARTSGPTYEQYF	TGTGCCAGCAGCCGCCACGCCCGGACTAGCGGGCCAACCTACGAGCAGTACTTC
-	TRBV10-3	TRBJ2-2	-	CATRASGTGELFF	TGTGCCACCAGGGCTAGTGGCACCGGGGAGCTGTTTTTT
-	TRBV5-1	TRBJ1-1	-	CASSLTPASGSEAFF	TGCGCCAGCAGCTTGACGCCCGCGTCGGGGTCTGAAGCTTTCTTT
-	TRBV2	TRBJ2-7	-	CASTPGSLSYEQYF	TGTGCCAGCACTCCAGGGTCCCTTTCCTACGAGCAGTACTTC
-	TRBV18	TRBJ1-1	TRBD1	CASSKKTGGNTEAFF	TGTGCCAGCTCAAAAAAGACAGGGGGAAACACTGAAGCTTTCTTT
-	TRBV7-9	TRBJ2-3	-	CASSLFQGASTDTQYF	TGTGCCAGCAGCTTATTTCAAGGGGCGAGCACAGATACGCAGTATTTT
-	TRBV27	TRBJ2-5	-	CASSLKPRETQYF	TGTGCCAGCAGTTTAAAACCCCGGGAGACCCAGTACTTC
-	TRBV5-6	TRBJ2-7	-	CASSLVADYEQYF	TGTGCCAGCAGCTTGGTGGCAGATTACGAGCAGTACTTC
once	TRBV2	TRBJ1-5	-	CASSTGWDNNQPQHF	TGTGCCAGCAGTACCGGCTGGGACAACAATCAGCCCCAGCATTTT
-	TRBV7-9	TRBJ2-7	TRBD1	CASSILLNNRGHEQYF	TGTGCCAGCAGTATCCTCCTGAATAACAGGGGTCACGAGCAGTACTTC
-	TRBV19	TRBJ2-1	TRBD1	CASSIGGTGSSYNEQFF	TGTGCCAGTAGTATAGGGGGGACAGGGAGCTCCTACAATGAGCAGTTCTTC
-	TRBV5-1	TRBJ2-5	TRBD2	CASSLSMAGGYQETQYF	TGCGCCAGCAGCTTATCCATGGCGGGGGGATACCAAGAGACCCAGTACTTC
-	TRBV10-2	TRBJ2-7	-	CASSESSQGGYEQYF	TGCGCCAGCAGTGAGTCCTCACAGGGTGGCTACGAGCAGTACTTC
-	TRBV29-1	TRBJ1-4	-	CSGTDSFNEKLFF	TGCAGCGGGACGGACTCCTTTAATGAAAAACTGTTTTTT
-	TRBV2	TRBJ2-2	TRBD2	CASFSSGGSRTGELFF	TGTGCCAGCTTTTCTAGCGGGGGGTCCAGGACCGGGGAGCTGTTTTTT
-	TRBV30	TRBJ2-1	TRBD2	CAWSVESGGNEQFF	TGTGCCTGGAGTGTGGAGTCGGGAGGCAATGAGCAGTTCTTC
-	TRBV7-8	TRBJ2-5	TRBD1	CASSYRDSRQETQYF	TGTGCCAGCAGTTACCGGGACAGCCGTCAAGAGACCCAGTACTTC
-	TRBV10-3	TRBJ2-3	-	CAISGPTGTSGTDTQYF	TGTGCCATCAGTGGACCGACAGGTACGTCCGGCACAGATACGCAGTATTTT
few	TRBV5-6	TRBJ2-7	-	CASSLGATPDEQYF	TGTGCCAGCAGCTTGGGGGCGACCCCGGACGAGCAGTACTTC
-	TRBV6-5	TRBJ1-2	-	CASSYSSSYGYTF	TGTGCCAGCAGTTACTCGAGTAGCTATGGCTACACCTTC
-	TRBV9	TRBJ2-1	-	CASSVTSYNEQFF	TGTGCCAGCAGCGTGACATCCTACAATGAGCAGTTCTTC
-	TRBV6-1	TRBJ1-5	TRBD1	CASPGTAINQPQHF	TGTGCCAGTCCCGGGACAGCCATAAATCAGCCCCAGCATTTT
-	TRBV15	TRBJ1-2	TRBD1	CATSTITGDYGYTF	TGTGCCACCAGCACTATTACAGGGGACTATGGCTACACCTTC
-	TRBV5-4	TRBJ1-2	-	CASSFKGGNYGYTF	TGTGCCAGCAGCTTTAAAGGGGGTAACTATGGCTACACCTTC
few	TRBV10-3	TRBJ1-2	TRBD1	CAIPGPTGDGGYTF	TGTGCCATCCCTGGCCCGACAGGGGACGGTGGCTACACCTTC
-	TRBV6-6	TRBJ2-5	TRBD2	CASRAHGGAPETQYF	TGTGCCAGCAGAGCCCACGGGGGGGCCCCAGAGACCCAGTACTTC
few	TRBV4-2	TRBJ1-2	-	CASSPQGNYGYTF	TGTGCCAGCAGCCCTCAGGGAAACTATGGCTACACCTTC
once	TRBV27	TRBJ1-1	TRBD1	CASSLSISGDRVAFF	TGTGCCAGCAGTTTATCTATTTCGGGGGACAGGGTGGCTTTCTTT
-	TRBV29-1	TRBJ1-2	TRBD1	CSVEGPQGTNYGYTF	TGCAGCGTTGAAGGTCCACAGGGGACCAACTATGGCTACACCTTC
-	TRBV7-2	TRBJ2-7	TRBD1	CASSWRQGEDEQYF	TGTGCCAGCAGCTGGCGACAGGGCGAGGACGAGCAGTACTTC
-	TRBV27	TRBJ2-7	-	CASSLSPTSGYEQYF	TGTGCCAGCAGTTTATCCCCCACCTCCGGCTACGAGCAGTACTTC
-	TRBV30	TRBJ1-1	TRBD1	CALNRGGIEAFF	TGTGCCTTGAACAGGGGTGGGATTGAAGCTTTCTTT